A selection of T cell receptor beta chains follows, all from one sample in a study of blood T cells in healthy people across ages. TCRdb fed the 5' RACE reads into MiXCR, producing one record per CDR3 protein. The sample lists about 400,000 distinct CDR3 sequences; approximately 47% were seen once. The specimen was blood. These receptors came from a man in his 60s in good health. The CDR3 runs from the conserved cysteine through the conserved F or W. Each record gives: CDR3 protein, CDR3 DNA, V gene, clone size, J gene, D gene. A D gene is named only where the DNA matches it firmly. Some rows mark clone size as missing; the rest say once, few, many or name a class of expanded clone.

CSARPGGPNTEAFF	TGCAGTGCTAGGCCAGGGGGCCCGAACACTGAAGCTTTCTTT	TRBV20-1	NA	TRBJ1-1	TRBD1
CASSSGGNLYNEQFF	TGCGCCAGCAGCTCGGGCGGGAATTTGTACAATGAGCAGTTCTTC	TRBV5-1	NA	TRBJ2-1	NA
CASSPRVRNTIYF	TGTGCCAGCAGTCCCAGGGTTAGGAACACCATATATTTT	TRBV6-5	NA	TRBJ1-3	NA
CASSPRASRTYNEQFF	TGTGCCAGCAGTCCCAGGGCGTCCCGTACCTACAATGAGCAGTTCTTC	TRBV27	few	TRBJ2-1	NA
CASGGVYEQYF	TGTGCCAGCGGGGGAGTATACGAGCAGTACTTC	TRBV2	many	TRBJ2-7	NA
CSAQRPGTGYNEQFF	TGCAGTGCCCAGAGGCCCGGGACTGGTTACAATGAGCAGTTCTTC	TRBV20-1	NA	TRBJ2-1	NA
CSAPTSPQETQYF	TGCAGTGCTCCGACTAGCCCCCAAGAGACCCAGTACTTC	TRBV20-1	few	TRBJ2-5	TRBD2
CAIREALGTQYF	TGTGCCATCAGGGAGGCTTTGGGCACGCAGTATTTT	TRBV10-3	few	TRBJ2-3	NA
CASKGTSGGPSTDTQYF	TGCGCCAGCAAGGGGACTAGCGGGGGGCCAAGCACAGATACGCAGTATTTT	TRBV5-1	NA	TRBJ2-3	TRBD2
CASSSNRETQYF	TGTGCCAGCAGCTCCAACAGGGAGACCCAGTACTTC	TRBV11-1	few	TRBJ2-5	NA
CASSRPASGETQYF	TGCGCCAGCAGCCGGCCGGCTAGCGGAGAGACCCAGTACTTC	TRBV5-1	NA	TRBJ2-5	TRBD2
CASSKSGPSYNEQYF	TGTGCCAGCAGCAAATCGGGGCCTTCCTACAATGAGCAGTACTTC	TRBV21-1	NA	TRBJ2-7	NA
CASRPRRAFSYEQYF	TGTGCCAGCAGGCCCCGGCGGGCCTTCTCCTACGAGCAGTACTTC	TRBV12-3/TRBV12-4	few	TRBJ2-7	NA
CASSQSVQPQHF	TGTGCCAGCAGCCAGTCCGTTCAGCCCCAGCATTTT	TRBV3-1	NA	TRBJ1-5	NA
CSAPRGEVSYNEQFF	TGCAGTGCCCCACGAGGGGAGGTATCCTACAATGAGCAGTTCTTC	TRBV20-1	many	TRBJ2-1	NA
CASIQRQSDDEQFF	TGTGCCAGCATTCAGCGGCAAAGTGACGATGAGCAGTTCTTC	TRBV6-6	NA	TRBJ2-1	NA
CASSYNTGVRDEQFF	TGTGCCAGCAGTTACAATACAGGGGTCCGGGATGAGCAGTTCTTC	TRBV6-5	NA	TRBJ2-1	TRBD1
CASSFWAGINNEQFF	TGTGCCAGCAGCTTCTGGGCAGGGATTAACAATGAGCAGTTCTTC	TRBV27	NA	TRBJ2-1	NA
CSAPRSANYGYTF	TGCAGTGCTCCCCGGTCCGCTAACTATGGCTACACCTTC	TRBV20-1	NA	TRBJ1-2	NA
CASSVYRGKEEKLFF	TGCGCCAGCAGCGTTTACAGGGGGAAGGAGGAAAAACTGTTTTTT	TRBV5-1	NA	TRBJ1-4	TRBD1
CSVGAGRSDEQYF	TGCAGCGTTGGGGCAGGCCGCTCCGACGAGCAGTACTTC	TRBV29-1	NA	TRBJ2-7	NA
CASSSGGQAPTDTQYF	TGTGCCAGCAGCTCAGGGGGACAGGCACCCACAGATACGCAGTATTTT	TRBV11-3	many	TRBJ2-3	TRBD1
CASSLAQGVNTEAFF	TGTGCCAGCAGCTTAGCACAGGGGGTGAACACTGAAGCTTTCTTT	TRBV7-9	once	TRBJ1-1	TRBD1
CASSFRGKWETQYF	TGTGCCAGCAGTTTCCGCGGGAAGTGGGAGACCCAGTACTTC	TRBV12-3/TRBV12-4	NA	TRBJ2-5	NA